This TCR beta chain was recovered during a study of T cells in Graves' hyperthyroidism and ophthalmopathy. Whole-study findings and limits: Peripheral blood also featured most of the thyroid clonotypes expanded above 0.001.

Using roughly 9.4 ml of fresh peripheral blood, PBMCs were prepared. CDR1 and CDR2 from the germline V gene are DFQATT and SNEGSKA (reference sequence). The CDR3 loop spans 15 amino acids. With 0 bases clipped from V and 5 bases from J, the junction kept 7 bases outside the gene matches. Concerning this clonotype itself: Its specificity is not known.

Amplified TCR beta CDR3 regions came from RNA transcripts. The HTBI primer set drove a first-round RT-PCR of the TCR CDR3. TCRdb itself ran the multiplex PCR reads through MiXCR, one entry per CDR3 protein. Here the sample spans about 420,000 distinct CDR3 sequences, approximately 14% being singletons. The chain carries TRBV20-1 and TRBJ2-5; 9 bases are a match to TRBD2. Material: blood. The receptor comes from a woman under 30 with Graves' hyperthyroidism. The CDR3 DNA follows: TGCAGTGCTAGAGATGGGACTAGCCCTTTTGAGACCCAGTACTTC. Amino acid sequence: CSARDGTSPFETQYF.